One and the same sample provided the 27 T cell receptor beta chains below, sequenced in a study of blood T cell repertoires in COVID-19. The table came from immunoSEQ multiplex PCR; TCRdb's copy has only in-frame clones and leaves some out. This table has around 310,000 clones, 88% appearing once. The sample comprised peripheral blood. The source of these receptors is a woman aged 45-65 years with active or convalescent COVID-19.

The chain carries TRBV5-1 and TRBJ2-2, with a weak D call TRBD2 (5 bases). Germline assignment: CDR1 SGHRS and CDR2 YFSETQ. Trimming left V 5 bases short and J 0 bases short, with 8 bases between. The CDR3 is 14 residues long. CDR3 sequence reads: CASSPGTNTGELFF. CDR3 nucleotides: TGCGCCAGCAGTCCCGGGACGAACACCGGGGAGCTGTTTTTT. The full variable domain, with the rest looked up from reference TRBV5-1 and TRBJ2-2, is KAGVTQTPRYLIKTRGQQVTLSCSPISGHRSVSWYQQTPGQGLQFLFEYFSETQRNKGNFPGRFSGRQFSNSRSEMNVSTLELGDSALYLCASSPGTNTGELFFGEGSRLTVL.

V is TRBV20-1 and J is TRBJ2-2, with a weak D call TRBD1 (6 bases). Per germline, CDR1 DFQATT and CDR2 SNEGSKA (reference sequence). This CDR3 contains 14 residues. The V end was cut by 3 bases, the J end by 6 bases, with 14 bases between. Written as DNA, the CDR3 is TGCAGTGCTAGTTCAGGGGCCGTGGCCGGGGAGCTGTTTTTT. Protein product: CSASSGAVAGELFF.

This clone occurred once. J is TRBJ1-1 and V is TRBV5-1; no clear D. Per germline, CDR1 SGHRS and CDR2 YFSETQ. The CDR3 spans 13 residues. V shed 5 bases and J shed 1 base, with 9 bases lying between them. CDR3 bases: TGCGCCAGCAGGGAGCAAGGGAACACTGAAGCTTTCTTT. Its protein product is CASREQGNTEAFF.

The rearrangement uses TRBV6-5 and TRBJ1-2, with D perhaps TRBD1 (5 bases). CDR3 size: 15 residues. The germline gives CDR1 MNHEY, CDR2 SVGAGI. V lost 2 bases, J lost 7 bases, and 17 bases lay in between. The CDR3 DNA is TGTGCCAGCAGTTACACCAGGGTAGCCAGTCTTGGCTACACCTTC. Protein sequence: CASSYTRVASLGYTF.

Concerning this clone itself: The same CDR3 can be traced to other DNA sequences in this sample. This chain uses TRBV5-1 with TRBJ1-1, with 11 bases matching TRBD1. CDR1 is SGHRS, CDR2 YFSETQ, per germline. V was clipped by 2 bases and J by 3 bases; unmatched bases: 3. This CDR3 comprises 15 residues. The CDR3: CASSFRTGGDTEAFF. CDR3 nucleotides: TGCGCCAGCAGCTTCCGGACAGGGGGCGACACTGAAGCTTTCTTT.

This clone was picked up one time. This chain links TRBV6-2 or TRBV6-3 with TRBJ1-2; possible D gene TRBD1, 6 bases. Trimming left V 5 bases short and J 5 bases short, with 21 bases between. The CDR3 sequence is 16 residues long. The V gene's germline CDR1 is MNHEY and CDR2 SVGEGT. CDR3 loop: CASSAISGTRAYGYTF. As DNA, the CDR3 is TGTGCCAGCAGTGCCATTTCCGGGACAAGGGCTTATGGCTACACCTTC.

The chain joins TRBV28 to TRBJ2-1; D might be TRBD1 (7 bases). Trimming removed 2 bases from V and 10 bases from J, with 9 bases in between. CDR3 length: 12 residues. Germline CDR1 and CDR2: MDHEN and SYDVKM. CDR3 bases: TGTGCCAGCAGTTTACCAGGGGGGGAGCAGTTCTTC. Amino acids: CASSLPGGEQFF.

The chain uses TRBV28 and TRBJ1-5, with 7 bases identical to TRBD1. From germline, CDR1 is MDHEN and CDR2 SYDVKM. After removal of 10 bases from V and 7 bases from J, the junction contained 10 bases not matched to a gene. The CDR3 contains 13 residues. The CDR3, as DNA: TGTGCCACCAGACAGGGAGTGAGCCAGCCCCAGCATTTT. Encoded protein: CATRQGVSQPQHF.

The rearrangement uses TRBV7-2 and TRBJ1-1; maybe TRBD1 (6 bases). The CDR3 contains 13 residues. Germline V gene lookup returns CDR1 SGHTA and CDR2 FQGNSA. V lost 4 bases and J lost 3, with 9 bases in between. CDR3 nucleotide sequence: TGTGCCAGCAGCTCAACAGGGTACACTGAAGCTTTCTTT. It yields the protein CASSSTGYTEAFF.

V and J are TRBV4-1 and TRBJ1-2, with TRBD1 matching 10 bases. CDR3 length equals 16 residues. Germline lookup yields CDR1 MGHRA and CDR2 YSYEKL. After removal of 0 bases from V and 6 bases from J, the junction contained 7 bases not matched to a gene. The CDR3: CASSQDSSGTGDGYTF. As DNA, the CDR3 is TGCGCCAGCAGCCAAGATTCGTCCGGGACAGGGGATGGCTACACCTTC.

The chain recombines TRBV3-1 (or the pseudogene TRBV3-2) with TRBJ1-2; 10 bases are shared with TRBD1. CDR3 length equals 14 residues. CDR1 and CDR2 from the germline V gene are LGHDT and YNNKEL (reference sequence). After removal of 4 bases from V and 10 bases from J, the junction contained 9 bases not matched to a gene. CDR3 bases: TGTGCCAGCAGCCCCAAGACGGACAGGGGGGCCTACACCTTC. Translating it yields CASSPKTDRGAYTF.

The V gene is TRBV25-1, the J gene TRBJ1-4; a weak D match, TRBD1 (5 bases). Trimming shortened V by 4 bases and J by 8 bases, and 11 bases separated the two germline ends. Per germline, CDR1 MGHDK and CDR2 SYGVNS. The CDR3 spans 13 residues. CDR3 amino acids: CASSGQLWEKLFF. In DNA form, the CDR3 reads TGTGCCAGCAGTGGACAGCTGTGGGAAAAACTGTTTTTT.

V is TRBV18 and J is TRBJ2-1; TRBD2 is a possible D gene (5 bases). CDR3 length: 16 residues. Trimming shortened V by 4 bases and J by 3 bases, and 16 bases separated the two germline ends. Germline CDR1 is KGHSH and CDR2 is LQKENI. CDR3 region: CASSLDLARNYNEQFF. The CDR3 DNA is TGTGCCAGCTCACTCGACCTAGCCCGTAACTACAATGAGCAGTTCTTC.

This chain links TRBV2 with TRBJ1-5; D gene unclear. Germline V gene data show CDR1 as SNHLY and CDR2 as FYNNEI. The V end was cut by 6 bases, the J end by 4 bases, with 7 bases between. The CDR3 runs 12 residues. The CDR3 DNA is TGTGCCAGCAGAGTAACAAATCAGCCCCAGCATTTT. It specifies CASRVTNQPQHF.

V usage is TRBV3-1 (or the pseudogene TRBV3-2) and J usage is TRBJ2-7; no firm D call. Germline V gives CDR1 LGHDT, CDR2 YNNKEL (reference sequence). The CDR3 runs 14 residues. The V gene lost 1 base and the J gene lost 4 bases, with 11 bases spanning the gap. The CDR3 DNA sequence: TGTGCCAGCAGCCAAGTCTCGGGTGGATACGAGCAGTACTTC. Its translation: CASSQVSGGYEQYF.

This clone came up once. The chain has TRBV6-2 or TRBV6-3 and TRBJ1-1; no firm D call. CDR1 is MNHEY and CDR2 is SVGEGT in the germline V gene. This CDR3 has 14 residues. The germline V and J ends were trimmed by 0 bases and 2 bases, with 7 bases remaining between them. Here the CDR3 reads CASSYSTGNTEAFF. For the CDR3, the DNA is TGTGCCAGCAGTTACTCGACTGGAAACACTGAAGCTTTCTTT.

The chain links TRBV28 to TRBJ2-7, with 7 bases fitting TRBD1. With V trimmed by 7 bases and J by 5 bases, 8 bases remained unmatched. Germline CDR1 MDHEN, CDR2 SYDVKM. The CDR3 length is 13 residues. CDR3 sequence reads: CASNPGTANEQYF. The CDR3 region has the DNA TGTGCCAGCAATCCGGGGACAGCGAACGAGCAGTACTTC.

CDR3 residues: CASSYPGLAGYQDTQYF. CDR3 nucleotide sequence: TGTGCCAGCAGCTACCCGGGACTAGCGGGGTATCAAGATACGCAGTATTTT. V is TRBV7-9 and J is TRBJ2-3; 13 nucleotides align to TRBD2. V was clipped by 4 bases and J by 5 bases; unmatched bases: 9. This CDR3 has 17 residues. Germline lookup yields CDR1 SEHNR and CDR2 FQNEAQ (reference sequence).

This chain links TRBV6-2 or TRBV6-3 with TRBJ2-1; 9 bases are a match to TRBD1. The V and J ends lost 1 base and 7 bases, in that order; junction bases with no gene match: 11. Germline V gene lookup returns CDR1 MNHEY and CDR2 SVGEGT. This CDR3 contains 17 residues. CDR3 amino acids: CASSYFPLRQGGNEQFF. The CDR3 nucleotides read TGTGCCAGCAGTTACTTCCCACTACGACAGGGGGGAAATGAGCAGTTCTTC.

This chain connects TRBV19 to TRBJ1-5; 10 positions agree with TRBD1. Unmatched junction bases numbered 5, after V lost 3 bases and J lost 6 bases. Germline CDR1 reads LNHDA; CDR2 reads SQIVND (reference sequence). This CDR3 contains 15 residues. The CDR3 loop reads CASSMEDRGTQPQHF. The CDR3 DNA is TGTGCCAGTAGTATGGAGGACAGGGGGACTCAGCCCCAGCATTTT.

This clone was picked up one time. The V call is TRBV5-1, the J call TRBJ1-2; TRBD1 matches at 8 bases. Germline V CDR1 and CDR2: SGHRS, YFSETQ. The CDR3 extends over 14 amino acids. V trimming: 0 bases; J trimming: 2 bases; junction bases outside the gene matches: 0. In DNA, the CDR3 is TGCGCCAGCAGCTTGGACAGGGGGAACTATGGCTACACCTTC. Protein: CASSLDRGNYGYTF.

The gene calls are TRBV15 and TRBJ1-4; perhaps TRBD1 as D (6 bases). V was trimmed by 4 bases and J by 8 bases, leaving 14 bases between them. CDR1 and CDR2 (germline): LNHNV, YYDKDF (reference sequence). This CDR3 has 14 residues. The CDR3 here is CATSIRGGREKLFF. Written as DNA, the CDR3 is TGTGCCACCAGCATACGGGGGGGCAGGGAAAAACTGTTTTTT.

CDR3 region: CASSVLADPQYF. The CDR3 DNA follows: TGTGCCAGCAGTGTATTAGCCGACCCGCAGTATTTT. The V and J genes are TRBV28 and TRBJ2-3; D is undetermined. Germline CDR1 MDHEN, CDR2 SYDVKM. Trimming took 5 bases from V and 10 from J, leaving 13 bases between them. This CDR3 is 12 amino acids long.

V and J are TRBV24-1 and TRBJ2-3; unclear D gene. The CDR3 is made up of 16 amino acids. The V and J ends lost 5 bases and 3 bases respectively, with 17 bases between them. CDR1 is KGHDR, CDR2 SFDVKD, per germline. The CDR3 nucleotides read TGTGCCACCAGTGCATACGCAATGACCGGGACAGATACGCAGTATTTT. As protein: CATSAYAMTGTDTQYF.

The chain is built from TRBV27 and TRBJ2-1, with 9 nucleotides matching TRBD1. CDR3 length: 15 amino acids. The V gene end was trimmed by 8 bases and the J gene end by 7 bases; junction bases not matched to a gene: 12. Germline V lookup: CDR1 MNHEY, CDR2 SMNVEV (reference sequence). CDR3 in amino acids: CASSFLDRGMNEQFF. DNA for the CDR3: TGTGCCAGCTCCTTCCTGGACAGGGGTATGAATGAGCAGTTCTTC.

DNA of the CDR3: TGTGCCAGCAGCTTAAGCTGGGGGGGTGAGCAGTTCTTC. As protein: CASSLSWGGEQFF. This chain connects TRBV7-2 to TRBJ2-1; 7 nucleotides line up with TRBD2. The trim removed 2 bases at V and 9 bases at J, leaving 4 bases unmatched. Germline CDR1 SGHTA, CDR2 FQGNSA. The CDR3 runs to 13 residues. The full variable domain, rest sourced from reference TRBV7-2 and TRBJ2-1, is GAGVSQSPSNKVTEKGKDVELRCDPISGHTALYWYRQSLGQGLEFLIYFQGNSAPDKSGLPSDRFSAERTGGSVSTLTIQRTQQEDSAVYLCASSLSWGGEQFFGPGTRLTVL.

This chain joins TRBV4-1 and TRBJ2-4; 10 bases map to TRBD1. CDR1 MGHRA and CDR2 YSYEKL come from the germline V gene. The CDR3 sequence is 16 residues long. V lost 1 base, J lost 3 bases, and 3 bases stayed unmatched. The CDR3 region has the DNA TGCGCCAGCAGCCAAGTGGGACAGGGGCTCAAAAACATTCAGTACTTC. The encoded protein is CASSQVGQGLKNIQYF.